These 19 T cell receptor beta chains share one sample of origin, sequenced in a study of T cell changes during pregnancy in multiple sclerosis. Here immunoSEQ multiplex PCR was the method, and the copy in TCRdb shows in-frame clones only, minus some. The sample holds tens of thousands of clones; approximately 90% are singletons and the top ten take 0.55% to 0.6%. Here the sequenced sample was CD4+ T cells from peripheral blood mononuclear cells, taken in the first trimester of pregnancy. These receptors came from a female donor with multiple sclerosis, enrolled in a pregnancy study.

V gene TRBV5-1 combines with J gene TRBJ1-4; a weak D match, TRBD1 (6 bases). Between the trimmed V and J ends, which lost 3 bases and 7 bases, there was a span of 16 bases. Germline V lookup: CDR1 SGHRS, CDR2 YFSETQ. CDR3 length equals 15 residues. The DNA for the CDR3 is TGCGCCAGCAGCTCCACAGGGAAAGTAGGTGAAAAACTGTTTTTT. Its translation is CASSSTGKVGEKLFF.

The V and J genes are TRBV30 and TRBJ2-1; no reliable D call. CDR1 and CDR2 (germline): GTSNPN, SVGIG (reference sequence). Trimming pared 0 bases from V and 8 bases from J, leaving 5 bases between. The CDR3 covers 11 residues. The CDR3 loop reads CAWSVLDEQFF. The DNA for the CDR3 is TGTGCCTGGAGTGTACTCGATGAGCAGTTCTTC.

This clone was seen only once. The chain links TRBV2 to TRBJ2-1, with D perhaps TRBD2 (6 bases). There are 20 residues in the CDR3. V was trimmed by 0 bases and J by 0 bases, leaving 21 bases between them. Germline CDR1 reads SNHLY; CDR2 reads FYNNEI. The CDR3 here is CASSEAGFFALASSYNEQFF. The CDR3 nucleotides read TGTGCCAGCAGTGAAGCGGGTTTTTTTGCACTAGCCAGCTCCTACAATGAGCAGTTCTTC.

V gene TRBV29-1 combines with J gene TRBJ1-1; no clear D gene. The germline V gene has CDR1 SQVTM and CDR2 ANQGSEA. This CDR3 is built from 13 residues. Trimming took 4 bases from V and 4 from J, leaving 13 bases between them. The CDR3 sequence is CSVGGGEGTEAFF. CDR3 DNA sequence: TGCAGCGTTGGGGGAGGTGAGGGCACTGAAGCTTTCTTT. The entire variable domain, with the rest obtained from reference TRBV29-1 and TRBJ1-1, is as follows: SAVISQKPSRDICQRGTSLTIQCQVDSQVTMMFWYRQQPGQSLTLIATANQGSEATYESGFVIDKFPISRPNLTFSTLTVSNMSPEDSSIYLCSVGGGEGTEAFFGQGTRLTVV.

The chain is built from TRBV7-9 and TRBJ2-1, with 7 bases matching TRBD1. The CDR3 is 15 residues long. With V trimmed by 2 bases and J by 6 bases, 7 bases remained unmatched. The germline gives CDR1 SEHNR, CDR2 FQNEAQ (reference sequence). The CDR3 coding sequence is TGTGCCAGCAGCTTAAGTACAGGGGCGGGCAATGAGCAGTTCTTC. It is translated as CASSLSTGAGNEQFF.

The J gene is TRBJ2-2, the V gene TRBV5-5; D is possibly TRBD1 (7 bases). The ends were cut back, 4 bases at V and 4 bases at J, with 17 bases in the middle. The CDR3 runs to 16 residues. The germline V gene encodes CDR1 SGHKS and CDR2 YYEKEE (reference sequence). The CDR3 is CASSAGRRGLTGELFF. CDR3 coding DNA: TGTGCCAGCAGCGCGGGGAGGAGGGGGCTCACCGGGGAGCTGTTTTTT.

This rearrangement joins TRBV28 to TRBJ2-5; D is possibly TRBD2 (6 bases). This CDR3 has 12 residues. The ends were cut back, 3 bases at V and 7 bases at J, with 9 bases in the middle. Germline V gene sequence: CDR1 MDHEN, CDR2 SYDVKM. The CDR3 protein is CASSFQGGTQYF. The CDR3 nucleotides are TGTGCCAGCAGTTTTCAGGGAGGGACCCAGTACTTC.

The V gene is TRBV7-2, the J gene TRBJ2-5, with 8 bases aligning to TRBD1. Germline V CDR1 and CDR2: SGHTA, FQGNSA. J lost 5 bases, V lost 1 base, and 12 bases had no gene match. This CDR3 comprises 17 residues. DNA for the CDR3: TGTGCCAGCAGCTTAGGGGAAACAGGGGGTTTTATTGAGACCCAGTACTTC. This encodes CASSLGETGGFIETQYF.

The V call is TRBV19, the J call TRBJ2-1; D possibly corresponds to TRBD1 (7 bases). CDR1 and CDR2 from the germline V gene are LNHDA and SQIVND (reference sequence). The V end lost 1 base, the J end lost 4 bases, and 14 bases lay between the germline ends. The CDR3 is 16 residues long. The CDR3 protein is CASSIVAGQTYNEQFF. The CDR3 DNA follows: TGTGCCAGTAGTATAGTTGCGGGACAGACTTACAATGAGCAGTTCTTC. Complete variable domain (other parts from reference TRBV19 and TRBJ2-1): DGGITQSPKYLFRKEGQNVTLSCEQNLNHDAMYWYRQDPGQGLRLIYYSQIVNDFQKGDIAEGYSVSREKKESFPLTVTSAQKNPTAFYLCASSIVAGQTYNEQFFGPGTRLTVL.

The chain uses TRBV19 and TRBJ2-7, with D uncertain. Germline V CDR1 and CDR2: LNHDA, SQIVND (reference sequence). The CDR3 is 15 amino acids. The V and J ends lost 3 bases and 1 base respectively, with 13 bases between them. CDR3 DNA: TGTGCCAGTAGTATTGATGGAGTCCCATCCTACGAGCAGTACTTC. Translated: CASSIDGVPSYEQYF.

This chain uses TRBV28 with TRBJ2-1; TRBD1 matches at 7 bases. This CDR3 has 12 residues. J lost 8 bases, V lost 6 bases, and 4 bases had no gene match. Germline loops: CDR1 MDHEN, CDR2 SYDVKM. The CDR3 nucleotides read TGTGCCAGCAGGAGACAGGGTGATGAGCAGTTCTTC. This encodes CASRRQGDEQFF.

The chain couples TRBV5-4 to TRBJ2-1; a possible D gene is TRBD2 (6 bases). The CDR3 totals 15 residues. Between the trimmed V and J ends, which lost 5 bases and 3 bases, there was a span of 15 bases. Germline assignment: CDR1 SGHNT and CDR2 YYREEE (reference sequence). DNA for the CDR3: TGTGCCAGCAGTCTGGGGGGAGTATTCTACAATGAGCAGTTCTTC. Translated: CASSLGGVFYNEQFF.

The V gene is TRBV13, the J gene TRBJ2-5; D perhaps matches TRBD1 (5 bases). This CDR3 contains 13 residues. Germline lookup yields CDR1 PRHDT and CDR2 FYEKMQ (reference sequence). The V end was cut by 4 bases, the J end by 4 bases, with 10 bases between. The CDR3 loop is CASSSQRGETQYF. In DNA form, the CDR3 reads TGTGCCAGCAGCTCCCAAAGGGGAGAGACCCAGTACTTC.

This chain uses TRBV19 with TRBJ2-3; TRBD2 matches at 10 bases. The CDR3 length is 15 residues. Germline V gene sequence: CDR1 LNHDA, CDR2 SQIVND (reference sequence). With 7 bases clipped from V and 4 bases from J, the junction kept 8 bases outside the gene matches. Here the CDR3 DNA reads TGTGCCAGTAAGGCTAGCGGGAGTGGGGCAGATACGCAGTATTTT. Translated: CASKASGSGADTQYF.

The chain combines TRBV7-6 with TRBJ1-3; D unclear. V lost 2 bases and J lost 3, with 8 bases in between. From germline, CDR1 is SGHVS and CDR2 FNYEAQ. This CDR3 is built from 14 residues. The CDR3 DNA reads as TGTGCCAGCAGCTTATCAGCAGGTGGAAACACCATATATTTT. The encoded protein is CASSLSAGGNTIYF.

J is TRBJ2-7 and V is TRBV7-3, with a possible D match to TRBD1 (5 bases). The germline V gene has CDR1 SGHTA and CDR2 FQGTGA. The CDR3 loop spans 13 amino acids. Trimming took off 4 bases at V and 7 bases at J, with 14 bases between the two ends. The CDR3 region has the DNA TGTGCCAGCAGCTCAAAGGGGTTTGGAGAGCAGTACTTC. It encodes CASSSKGFGEQYF.

This clone was observed a few times. V and J are TRBV19 and TRBJ2-2, with TRBD2 as a possible D gene (5 bases). The CDR3 consists of 13 residues. Germline lookup yields CDR1 LNHDA and CDR2 SQIVND (reference sequence). V was shortened by 4 bases and J by 8 bases, with 11 bases between the two germline ends. CDR3 region: CASSNERVGELFF. As DNA, the CDR3 is TGTGCCAGTAGTAATGAGAGGGTAGGGGAGCTGTTTTTT.

The genes are TRBV5-1 and TRBJ2-7; D possibly corresponds to TRBD1 (6 bases). The V end was cut by 2 bases, the J end by 2 bases, with 17 bases between. This CDR3 is 16 amino acids long. CDR1 is SGHRS, CDR2 YFSETQ, per germline. CDR3 sequence reads: CASSFVPGQKTYEQYF. DNA for the CDR3: TGCGCCAGCAGCTTCGTTCCCGGACAGAAAACCTACGAGCAGTACTTC.

The CDR3 here is CASSHGLSDGETQYF. Written as DNA, the CDR3 is TGTGCCAGCAGCCATGGACTCTCGGATGGAGAGACCCAGTACTTC. J is TRBJ2-5 and V is TRBV4-2, with D perhaps TRBD2 (5 bases). Between the trimmed V and J ends, which lost 3 bases and 4 bases, there was a span of 15 bases. Per the germline V gene, CDR1 is LGHNA and CDR2 is YNFKEQ. The length of the CDR3 is 15 residues.